This paragraph covers one TCR beta chain sequence. Antigen unknown. Data came from immunoSEQ multiplex PCR; TCRdb stores just in-frame clones and leaves some out. Of 40,000 to 50,000 clones listed, roughly four fifths were seen once; the top ten hold approximately 3.6%. This sample is part of a study of radiotherapy plus CTLA-4 blockade in lung cancer. The CDR3 totals 14 residues. V was pared by 8 bases and J by 2 bases, with 4 bases of the junction left unmatched. Germline values: CDR1 MNHNS, CDR2 SASEGT. Study-wide results and caveats: Early blood T cell clone dynamics, with interferon-beta, were reported to best predict response.

The V gene is TRBV6-1, the J gene TRBJ1-5; 9 bases are a match to TRBD1. The clonotype originates from a human donor with non-small cell lung cancer who had stable disease on radiotherapy plus ipilimumab. Sequenced here: peripheral blood, sampled from a patient treated with radiotherapy plus ipilimumab. DNA for the CDR3: TGTGCCAGCGTCAGGACAGGGGGCAATCAGCCCCAGCATTTT. This codes for CASVRTGGNQPQHF.